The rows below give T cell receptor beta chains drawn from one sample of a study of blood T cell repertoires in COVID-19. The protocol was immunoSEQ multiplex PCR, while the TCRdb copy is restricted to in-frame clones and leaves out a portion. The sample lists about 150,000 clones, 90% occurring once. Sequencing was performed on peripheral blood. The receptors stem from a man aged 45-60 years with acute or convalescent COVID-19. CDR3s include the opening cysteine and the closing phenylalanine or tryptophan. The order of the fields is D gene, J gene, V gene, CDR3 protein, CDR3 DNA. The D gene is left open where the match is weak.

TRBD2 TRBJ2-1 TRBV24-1 CATSEGAGVRRTGEQFF TGTGCCACCAGTGAAGGGGCGGGGGTCCGCCGGACTGGTGAGCAGTTCTTC
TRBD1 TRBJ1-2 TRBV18 CASSPGQGTYGYTF TGTGCCAGCTCACCGGGACAGGGGACCTATGGCTACACCTTC
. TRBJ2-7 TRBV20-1 CSARTSYEQYF TGCAGTGCAAGAACAAGCTACGAGCAGTACTTC
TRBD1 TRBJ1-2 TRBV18 CASSPTGNEGYTF TGTGCCAGCTCACCGACAGGGAATGAGGGCTACACCTTC
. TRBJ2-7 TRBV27 CASSWGSGVSYEQYF TGTGCCAGCAGTTGGGGTAGCGGTGTCTCCTACGAGCAGTACTTC
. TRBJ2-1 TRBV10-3 CAMSNLGEGQFF TGTGCCATGTCTAACTTAGGGGAAGGGCAGTTCTTC
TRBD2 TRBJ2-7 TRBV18 CASSPGLAGGGEQYF TGTGCCAGCTCACCCGGACTAGCGGGAGGGGGCGAGCAGTACTTC
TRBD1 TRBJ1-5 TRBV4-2 CASSQGQGAYPQPQHF TGTGCCAGCAGCCAAGGACAGGGGGCTTACCCTCAGCCCCAGCATTTT
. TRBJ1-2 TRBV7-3 CASSPQANYGYTF TGTGCCAGCAGCCCCCAAGCAAACTATGGCTACACCTTC
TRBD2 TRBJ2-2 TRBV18 CASSPAASGRHGELFF TGTGCCAGCTCACCGGCGGCTAGCGGGAGGCACGGGGAGCTGTTTTTT
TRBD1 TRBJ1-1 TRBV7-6 CASSDHRGDTEAFF TGTGCCAGCAGCGACCACAGGGGAGATACTGAAGCTTTCTTT
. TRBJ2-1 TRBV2 CASSELRTGRNEQFF TGTGCCAGCAGTGAATTAAGAACAGGGCGGAATGAGCAGTTCTTC
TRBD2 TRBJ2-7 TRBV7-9 CASSAGTSGPSYEQYF TGTGCCAGCAGCGCCGGGACTAGCGGGCCCTCCTACGAGCAGTACTTC
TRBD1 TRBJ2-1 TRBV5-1 CASSWGQGLNEQFF TGCGCCAGCAGCTGGGGACAGGGTTTGAATGAGCAGTTCTTC
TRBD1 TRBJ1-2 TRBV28 CASSRQGRGYTF TGTGCCAGCAGTAGACAGGGGAGAGGCTACACCTTC
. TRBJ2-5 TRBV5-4 CASTSGQGGTQYF TGTGCCAGCACCTCGGGGCAGGGAGGGACCCAGTACTTC
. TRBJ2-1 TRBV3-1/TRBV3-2 CASSQVGGSFAPGYNEQFF TGTGCCAGCAGCCAAGTGGGGGGAAGTTTTGCCCCGGGATACAATGAGCAGTTCTTC
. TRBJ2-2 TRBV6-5 CASRQEPSGSGELFF TGTGCCAGCAGGCAAGAGCCTTCGGGGTCCGGGGAGCTGTTTTTT
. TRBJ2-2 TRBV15 CATSRVPSGNTGELFF TGTGCCACCAGCAGAGTCCCGAGCGGGAACACCGGGGAGCTGTTTTTT